This entry is about one T cell receptor (beta chain). What it binds is unknown. Losses at the gene ends were 6 bases for V and 4 bases for J; bases not matched to a gene: 15. The CDR3 contains 17 residues. Germline V gives CDR1 MDHEN, CDR2 SYDVKM. The record originates from a study of cytomegalovirus exposure and HLA in healthy donors. Study information: Approximately 80 million unique TCRs, all from HLA-typed donors, were included in an early release of the data. Study-level points and caveats: Common viral pathogens were later found to be apparently linked to several of the most significant clusters.

The PCR ran on 60 Vbeta and 13 Jbeta primers. Authors' data handling: There were around 80 million unique TCR beta chains by a later count, and approximately 11 million of them were shared. Method: immunoSEQ multiplex PCR; TCRdb's copy keeps in-frame clones and lacks some. The V and J calls and clone size are taken from that table; D and trimming were inferred from the DNA. The sample carries approximately 130,000 clones, approximately 75% recorded once. Each donor's status was that of a healthy bone marrow donor. The chain links TRBV28 to TRBJ2-5, with 9 bases matching TRBD2. Input material: PBMCs. This receptor was obtained from a woman aged 40-49 years in good health and CMV-seropositive. This CDR3 is CASSRAEVGAGGETQYF. The DNA of the CDR3 is TGTGCCAGCAGCCGAGCCGAGGTGGGAGCGGGAGGAGAGACCCAGTACTTC. Using reference TRBV28 and TRBJ2-5 for the parts outside the CDR3, the full variable domain is DVKVTQSSRYLVKRTGEKVFLECVQDMDHENMFWYRQDPGLGLRLIYFSYDVKMKEKGDIPEGYSVSREKKERFSLILESASTNQTSMYLCASSRAEVGAGGETQYFGPGTRLLVL.